This T cell receptor beta chain is drawn from a study of brain T cells in children with intractable seizures. Regarding the study as a whole: Clones missing pre-surgery may reflect undersampling of that blood sample. Patients' HCMV serostatus was unknown; virus specificity rests on CDR3 similarity alone.

Regarding this clone: Its antigen is currently unknown.

Time point given: blood from clinic visit 5 months post-surgery; TSC patient then seizure free. Only cases whose brain tissue showed the highest T cell transcript signatures were sequenced. Pre-surgery treatment included at least one anti-epileptic drug. Libraries were prepared by immunoSEQ multiplex PCR; TCRdb keeps only in-frame clonotypes and omits some of them. This sample has 300,000 to 400,000 clones; over 90% occur once, and the top ten carry 5.7%. The sequence derives from a boy under three years old with tuberous sclerosis and intractable seizures. Material: peripheral blood, obtained roughly 5 months after surgery.

This CDR3 reads CASSDLGTGIGGYTF. The CDR3 bases are TGTGCCAGCAGCGACCTCGGGACAGGGATTGGTGGCTACACCTTC. The chain uses TRBV7-8 and TRBJ1-2; 9 nucleotides agree with TRBD1. There are 15 residues in the CDR3. V trimming: 5 bases; J trimming: 7 bases; junction bases outside the gene matches: 11. The germline CDR1 and CDR2 sequences are SGHVS and FQNEAQ.